This T cell receptor beta chain was observed in a study of blood T cell repertoires in COVID-19. Looking at the study overall: Acute and convalescent COVID-19 samples came from the United States, Italy and Spain. From T cells, B-cell-depleted T cells, or PBMCs came the material, which was cDNA or gDNA.

The germline V and J ends were trimmed by 6 bases and 7 bases, with 15 bases remaining between them. The CDR3 contains 13 residues. As originally analysed: Amplification of reference gene primers provided the estimated nucleated cell counts. TCRdb's table, derived via immunoSEQ multiplex PCR, lists solely in-frame clones and lacks some. D and trimming were read from the DNA, whereas the V and J calls and clone size are those reported in that table. The sample contains about 55,000 clones, around nine tenths of which appear only once. J is TRBJ1-2 and V is TRBV12-3 or TRBV12-4; D gene ambiguous. Sequenced: peripheral blood. The receptor's source is a man in his forties or fifties with acute or convalescent COVID-19. CDR3 sequence (DNA): TGTGCCAGCAGAATGCTAGGTTTTCGTGGCTACACCTTC. This codes for CASRMLGFRGYTF.